This T cell receptor (beta chain) was sequenced in a study of cytomegalovirus exposure and HLA in healthy donors. About the study: In a later analysis, it was reported that the roughly 130 validation repertoires had been produced on the same platform as the 550 to 700 repertoires belonging to the first cohort.

The repertoire was sequenced with immunoSEQ multiplex PCR; TCRdb's copy has only in-frame clones and lacks some. The table shows 190,000 or so clones, with roughly four fifths occurring only once. Germline CDR1 MNHNS, CDR2 SASEGT. V shed 3 bases, J shed 6 bases, and the junction held 5 bases outside the gene matches. There are 15 residues in the CDR3. The clonotype comes from a young woman in good health and CMV-seropositive. The specimen sequenced was PBMCs. This chain joins TRBV6-1 and TRBJ2-2; 9 nucleotides match TRBD1. CDR3 in DNA: TGTGCCAGCAGTGACCGGACAGGGGAAGCCGGGGAGCTGTTTTTT. Protein product: CASSDRTGEAGELFF.